Included here is one T cell receptor beta chain sequence, with context. This record belongs to a study of response to subunit inactivated influenza vaccine. The CDR3 is made up of 15 amino acids. Germline V gene data show CDR1 as SGDLS and CDR2 as YYNGEE. With 0 bases removed from V and 0 bases from J, the gap between germline ends came to 9 bases. One entry per CDR3 protein, called by TCRdb with MiXCR from the RT-PCR reads. The data hold hundreds of thousands of distinct CDR3 sequences, with roughly 27% observed a single time. Sample: CD4+ T cells sorted from PBMCs, taken 4 to 6 days after vaccination. The sequence was obtained from a man between 50 and 59 years old who received an inactivated influenza vaccine. The chain uses TRBV9 and TRBJ1-2; D gene ambiguous. The chain's CDR3 is CASSVGWLANYGYTF. CDR3 DNA sequence: TGTGCCAGCAGCGTAGGATGGTTAGCTAACTATGGCTACACCTTC.